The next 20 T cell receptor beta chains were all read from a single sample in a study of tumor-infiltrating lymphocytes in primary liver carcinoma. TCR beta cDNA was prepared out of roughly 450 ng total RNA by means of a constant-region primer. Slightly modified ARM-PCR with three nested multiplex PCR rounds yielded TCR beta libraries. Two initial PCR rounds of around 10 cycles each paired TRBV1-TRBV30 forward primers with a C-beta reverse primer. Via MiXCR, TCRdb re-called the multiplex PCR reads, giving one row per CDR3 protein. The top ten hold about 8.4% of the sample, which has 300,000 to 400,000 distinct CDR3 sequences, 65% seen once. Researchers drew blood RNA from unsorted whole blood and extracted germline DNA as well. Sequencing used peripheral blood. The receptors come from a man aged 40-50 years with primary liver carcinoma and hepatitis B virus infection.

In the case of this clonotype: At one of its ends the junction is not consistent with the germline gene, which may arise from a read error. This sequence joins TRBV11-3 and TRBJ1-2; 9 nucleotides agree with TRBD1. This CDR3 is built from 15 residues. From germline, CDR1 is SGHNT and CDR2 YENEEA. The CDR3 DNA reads TGTGCCAGCACCTGGACAGGGGAGGGGAACTATGGCCACACCTTC. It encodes CASTWTGEGNYGHTF.

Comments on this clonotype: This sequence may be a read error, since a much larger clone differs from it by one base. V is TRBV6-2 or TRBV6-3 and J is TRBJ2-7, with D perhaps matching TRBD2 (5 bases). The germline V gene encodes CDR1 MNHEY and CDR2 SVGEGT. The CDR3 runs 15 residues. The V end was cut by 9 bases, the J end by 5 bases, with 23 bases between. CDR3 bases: TGTGCCAGAGGATTACTCGGACTGAATGCCCACGAGCAGTACTTC. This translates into CARGLLGLNAHEQYF.

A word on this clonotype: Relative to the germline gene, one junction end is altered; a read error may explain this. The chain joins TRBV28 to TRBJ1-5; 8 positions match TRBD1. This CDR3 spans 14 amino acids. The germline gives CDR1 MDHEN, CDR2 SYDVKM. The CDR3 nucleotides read TGTGCCAGCAGGTCGGGACAGGTCTATCAGCCCCAGCGTTTT. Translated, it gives CASRSGQVYQPQRF.

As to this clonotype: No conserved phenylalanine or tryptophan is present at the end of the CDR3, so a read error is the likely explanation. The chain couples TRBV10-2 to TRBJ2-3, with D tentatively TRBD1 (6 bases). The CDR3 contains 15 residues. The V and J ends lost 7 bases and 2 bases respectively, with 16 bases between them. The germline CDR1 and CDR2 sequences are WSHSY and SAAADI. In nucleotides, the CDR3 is TGCGCCAGCATTGGGGGCCCTCGGTTCACAGATACGCAGTATTTG. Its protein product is CASIGGPRFTDTQYL.

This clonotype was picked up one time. CDR3 nucleotide sequence: TGTGCCAGCAGCCCAAGAAAGGGGAACACTGAAGCTTTCTTT. Amino acid sequence: CASSPRKGNTEAFF. V usage is TRBV7-2 and J usage is TRBJ1-1; no definite D call. This CDR3 comprises 14 residues. The V and J ends lost 5 bases and 1 base respectively, with 11 bases between them. Germline lookup yields CDR1 SGHTA and CDR2 FQGNSA. Complete variable domain (other parts from reference TRBV7-2 and TRBJ1-1): GAGVSQSPSNKVTEKGKDVELRCDPISGHTALYWYRQSLGQGLEFLIYFQGNSAPDKSGLPSDRFSAERTGGSVSTLTIQRTQQEDSAVYLCASSPRKGNTEAFFGQGTRLTVV.

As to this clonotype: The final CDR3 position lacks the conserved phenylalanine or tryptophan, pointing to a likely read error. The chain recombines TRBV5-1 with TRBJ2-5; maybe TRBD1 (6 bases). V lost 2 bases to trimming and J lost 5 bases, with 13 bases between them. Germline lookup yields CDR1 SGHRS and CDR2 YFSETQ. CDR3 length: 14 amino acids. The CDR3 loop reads CASSFQGKSETQYL. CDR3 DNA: TGCGCCAGCAGCTTCCAGGGGAAGTCGGAGACCCAGTACTTA.

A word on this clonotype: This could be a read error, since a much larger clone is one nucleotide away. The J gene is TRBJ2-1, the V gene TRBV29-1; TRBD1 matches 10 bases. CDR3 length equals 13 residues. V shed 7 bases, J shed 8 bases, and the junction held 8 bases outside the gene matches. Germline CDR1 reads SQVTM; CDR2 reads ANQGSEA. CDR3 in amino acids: CSARDRGWDEQFF. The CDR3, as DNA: TGCAGCGCCAGGGACAGGGGATGGGATGAGCAGTTCTTC.

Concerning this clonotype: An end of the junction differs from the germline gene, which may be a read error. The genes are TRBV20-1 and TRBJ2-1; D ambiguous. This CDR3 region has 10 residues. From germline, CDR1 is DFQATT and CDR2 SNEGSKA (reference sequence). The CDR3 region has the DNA TGCAGTGCTAGTTCCAATGAGCAGTCCTTC. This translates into CSASSNEQSF.

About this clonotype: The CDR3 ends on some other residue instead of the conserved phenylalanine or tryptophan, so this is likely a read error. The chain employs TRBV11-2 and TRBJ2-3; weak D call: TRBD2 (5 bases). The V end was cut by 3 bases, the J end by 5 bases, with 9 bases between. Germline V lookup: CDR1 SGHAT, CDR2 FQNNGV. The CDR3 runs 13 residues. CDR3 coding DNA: TGTGCCAGCAGCTTCTATGGAGGAGATACGCAGTATCTT. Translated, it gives CASSFYGGDTQYL.

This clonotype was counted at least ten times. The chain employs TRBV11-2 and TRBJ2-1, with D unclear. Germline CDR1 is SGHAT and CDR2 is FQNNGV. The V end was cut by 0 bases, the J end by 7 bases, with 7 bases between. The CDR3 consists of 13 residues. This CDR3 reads CASSLDPRNEQFF. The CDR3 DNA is TGTGCCAGCAGCTTAGATCCTAGGAATGAGCAGTTCTTC.

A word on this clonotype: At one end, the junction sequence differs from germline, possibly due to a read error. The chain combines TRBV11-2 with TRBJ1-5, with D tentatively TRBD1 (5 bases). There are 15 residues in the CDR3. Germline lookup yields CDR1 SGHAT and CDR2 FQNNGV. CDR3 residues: CASSSDRGPNQPLYF. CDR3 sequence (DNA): TGTGCCAGCAGCTCCGACAGAGGCCCTAATCAGCCCCTGTATTTT.

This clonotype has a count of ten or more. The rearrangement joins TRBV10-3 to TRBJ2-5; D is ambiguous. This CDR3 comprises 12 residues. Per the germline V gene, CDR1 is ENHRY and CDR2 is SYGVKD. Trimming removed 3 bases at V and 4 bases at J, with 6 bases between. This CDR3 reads CAISEIAETQYF. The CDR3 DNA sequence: TGTGCCATCAGTGAAATAGCAGAGACCCAGTACTTC.

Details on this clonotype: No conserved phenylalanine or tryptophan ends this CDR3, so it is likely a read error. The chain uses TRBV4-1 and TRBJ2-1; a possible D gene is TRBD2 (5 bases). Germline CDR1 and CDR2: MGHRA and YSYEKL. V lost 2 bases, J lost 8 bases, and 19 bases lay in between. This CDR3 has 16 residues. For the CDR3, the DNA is TGCGCCAGCAGCCAAATCCTTGGCGGGTCCGTTGATGAGCAGTTCTCC. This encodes CASSQILGGSVDEQFS.

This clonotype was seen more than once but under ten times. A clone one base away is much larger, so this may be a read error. The CDR3 spells CSVEDGSQETQYF. The CDR3 bases are TGCAGCGTTGAAGATGGCAGTCAAGAGACCCAGTACTTC. The chain employs TRBV29-1 and TRBJ2-5; the D is unclear. Germline values: CDR1 SQVTM, CDR2 ANQGSEA. The V end was cut by 0 bases, the J end by 2 bases, with 7 bases between. The CDR3 loop spans 13 amino acids.

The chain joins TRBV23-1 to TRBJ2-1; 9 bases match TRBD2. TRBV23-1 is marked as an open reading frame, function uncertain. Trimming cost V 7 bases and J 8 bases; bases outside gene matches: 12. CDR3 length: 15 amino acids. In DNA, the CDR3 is TGCGCCAGCATTCGTGGGACTAGCAGGGTAGATGAGCAGTTCTTC. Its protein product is CASIRGTSRVDEQFF.

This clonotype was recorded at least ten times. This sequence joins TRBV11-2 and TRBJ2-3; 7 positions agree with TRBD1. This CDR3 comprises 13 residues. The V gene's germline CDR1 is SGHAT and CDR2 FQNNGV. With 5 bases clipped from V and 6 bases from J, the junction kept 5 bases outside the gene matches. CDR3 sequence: CASSLQGIDTQYF. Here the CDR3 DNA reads TGTGCCAGCAGCCTACAGGGGATTGATACGCAGTATTTT.

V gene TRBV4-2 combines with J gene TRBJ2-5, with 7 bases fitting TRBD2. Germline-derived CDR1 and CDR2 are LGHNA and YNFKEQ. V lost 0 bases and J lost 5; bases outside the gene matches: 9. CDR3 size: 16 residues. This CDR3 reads CASSQEGVGGLETQYF. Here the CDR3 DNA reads TGTGCCAGCAGCCAAGAGGGAGTGGGAGGGCTGGAGACCCAGTACTTC.

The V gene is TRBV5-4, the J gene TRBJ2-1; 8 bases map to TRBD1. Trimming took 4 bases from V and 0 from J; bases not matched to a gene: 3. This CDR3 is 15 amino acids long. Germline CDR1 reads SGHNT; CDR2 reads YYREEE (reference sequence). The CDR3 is CASSIDRGSYNEQFF. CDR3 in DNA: TGTGCCAGCAGCATCGACAGGGGCTCCTACAATGAGCAGTTCTTC. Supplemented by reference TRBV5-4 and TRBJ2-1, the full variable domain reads ETGVTQSPTHLIKTRGQQVTLRCSSQSGHNTVSWYQQALGQGPQFIFQYYREEENGRGNFPPRFSGLQFPNYSSELNVNALELDDSALYLCASSIDRGSYNEQFFGPGTRLTVL.

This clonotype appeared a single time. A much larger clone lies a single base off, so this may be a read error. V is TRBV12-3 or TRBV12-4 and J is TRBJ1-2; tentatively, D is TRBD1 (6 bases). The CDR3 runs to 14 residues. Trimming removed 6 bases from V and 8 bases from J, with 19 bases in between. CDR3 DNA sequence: TGTGCCAGCAGAAGGGCGGGGGGCGCATGGGGCTACACCTTC. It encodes CASRRAGGAWGYTF.

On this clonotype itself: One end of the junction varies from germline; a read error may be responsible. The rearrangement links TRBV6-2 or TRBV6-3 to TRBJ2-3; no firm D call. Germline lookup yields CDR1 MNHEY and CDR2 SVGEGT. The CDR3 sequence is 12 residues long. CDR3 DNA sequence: TGTGCCAGCAGTCTCTCCACAGATACGCACTATTTT. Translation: CASSLSTDTHYF.